The clone carrying this T cell receptor beta chain was picked up a small number of times. Its antigen remains unknown. Extracted total RNA amounted to at least 5.5 micrograms for each sample. The sample comes from a study of blood T cells in healthy people across ages. The CDR3 contains 19 residues. Germline V gene sequence: CDR1 MNHEY, CDR2 SMNVEV (reference sequence). Trimming took 7 bases from V and 5 from J, leaving 30 bases between them. A J-beta primer mix and a sample-barcoded 5' primer were used in a second PCR of about 6 to 12 cycles. Every single cDNA molecule received a tag from a template-switch adaptor with 12 random nucleotides. A single record per CDR3 protein comes from TCRdb applying MiXCR to the 5' RACE reads. Of about 1.5 million distinct CDR3 sequences detected, 42% appear once; the ten largest clones hold 7% to 9%. Whole-study findings and limits: Long-lived donors had more naive CD4+ cells and higher diversity than aged donors. Percentage of naive T cells showed a strong correlation with TCR beta diversity.

The source of this sequence is a woman younger than 30 in good health. This sequence joins TRBV27 and TRBJ2-1, with D perhaps assigned TRBD1 or TRBD2 (6 bases each). The sequenced material came from blood. The CDR3, as DNA: TGTGCCAGCACGTACAGGGTAACTGCGGCGGGATATACTAACAATGAGCAGTTCTTC. Residues: CASTYRVTAAGYTNNEQFF.